These 30 T cell receptor beta chains originate from one sample sequenced in a study of T cell responses to AZD1222 COVID-19 vaccine. Assay: immunoSEQ multiplex PCR; the TCRdb copy retains only in-frame clones and omits some. This sample has approximately 120,000 clones, with 89% found just once. The source material was peripheral blood, sampled on day 0 of AZD1222 vaccination. The source of these receptors is an adult in good health.

V usage is TRBV24-1 and J usage is TRBJ2-5; D may correspond to TRBD1 or TRBD2 (6 bases each). Trimming took 7 bases from V and 0 from J, leaving 17 bases between them. Germline CDR1 is KGHDR and CDR2 is SFDVKD. The CDR3 consists of 16 residues. CDR3 region: CATSWGRGSYQETQYF. CDR3 bases: TGTGCCACCAGCTGGGGGCGGGGATCGTACCAAGAGACCCAGTACTTC.

This chain uses TRBV24-1 with TRBJ2-2; the D gene is possibly TRBD2 (5 bases). Trimming cost V 4 bases and J 4 bases, with 9 bases left between them. The CDR3 totals 14 residues. Germline loops: CDR1 KGHDR, CDR2 SFDVKD. The CDR3 nucleotides are TGTGCCACCAGTGACTTGGGGAGCACCGGGGAGCTGTTTTTT. Encoded protein: CATSDLGSTGELFF.

The gene calls are TRBV19 and TRBJ1-5; no definite D call. The CDR3 consists of 16 residues. From germline, CDR1 is LNHDA and CDR2 SQIVND (reference sequence). V shed 0 bases and J shed 5 bases, with 14 bases lying between them. CDR3 bases: TGTGCCAGTAGTATAGATCTTTGGGTACCTTATCAGCCCCAGCATTTT. Its translation is CASSIDLWVPYQPQHF.

The gene calls are TRBV10-3 and TRBJ2-7, with 8 nucleotides matching TRBD1. Germline V lookup: CDR1 ENHRY, CDR2 SYGVKD. The CDR3 sequence is 14 residues long. V was clipped by 10 bases and J by 6 bases; unmatched bases: 14. CDR3 nucleotide sequence: TGTGCCACCCTCACAACACAGGGGGTGTCCGAGCAGTACTTC. Translation: CATLTTQGVSEQYF.

The chain is built from TRBV9 and TRBJ2-7, with D tentatively TRBD1 or TRBD2 (5 bases each). Germline V gene lookup returns CDR1 SGDLS and CDR2 YYNGEE. CDR3 size: 14 residues. V dropped 4 bases and J dropped 7 bases, with 18 bases sitting between them. The CDR3 nucleotides read TGTGCCAGCAGCCGGTATGGGACCTCGGGGGAGCAGTACTTC. It specifies CASSRYGTSGEQYF.

The genes are TRBV28 and TRBJ2-5, with 10 nucleotides matching TRBD1. Germline V gene sequence: CDR1 MDHEN, CDR2 SYDVKM. There are 15 residues in the CDR3. V was clipped by 5 bases and J by 5 bases; unmatched bases: 8. The CDR3 DNA reads as TGTGCCAGCAGTACCGGGACAGGGGCGCAGGAGACCCAGTACTTC. Translating it yields CASSTGTGAQETQYF.

V gene TRBV6-1 combines with J gene TRBJ1-3; D gene unclear. V lost 1 base and J 0 bases, leaving 10 bases between the germline ends. Germline V CDR1 and CDR2: MNHNS, SASEGT. The length of the CDR3 is 16 residues. The CDR3: CASSEDVGFSGNTIYF. In DNA form, the CDR3 reads TGTGCCAGCAGTGAAGACGTGGGGTTCTCTGGAAACACCATATATTTT.

The rearrangement joins TRBV27 to TRBJ1-3; the D is unclear. CDR3 length: 14 amino acids. The V end was cut by 3 bases, the J end by 4 bases, with 10 bases between. Germline V lookup: CDR1 MNHEY, CDR2 SMNVEV (reference sequence). The CDR3: CASSFRLGGNTIYF. CDR3 nucleotides: TGTGCCAGCAGTTTTCGCCTAGGCGGAAACACCATATATTTT.

The chain carries TRBV2 and TRBJ2-7; the D gene is possibly TRBD2 (6 bases). V lost 6 bases and J lost 1, with 13 bases in between. Germline V gene data show CDR1 as SNHLY and CDR2 as FYNNEI. This CDR3 has 14 amino acids. The DNA for the CDR3 is TGTGCCAGCAGCAACCGAGGGACTTCCTACGAGCAGTACTTC. Amino acids: CASSNRGTSYEQYF.

The V gene is TRBV28, the J gene TRBJ1-6; tentatively, D is TRBD1 (5 bases). Trimming shortened V by 8 bases and J by 2 bases, and 16 bases separated the two germline ends. In germline, CDR1 is MDHEN, CDR2 SYDVKM. The CDR3 totals 16 residues. This CDR3 reads CASCTGGGTYNSPLHF. In DNA, the CDR3 is TGTGCCAGCTGCACCGGGGGAGGGACCTATAATTCACCCCTCCACTTT.

The chain uses TRBV27 and TRBJ1-6; 8 bases align to TRBD1. Per germline, CDR1 MNHEY and CDR2 SMNVEV (reference sequence). The CDR3 loop spans 16 amino acids. Unmatched junction bases numbered 10, after V lost 6 bases and J lost 6 bases. CDR3 DNA sequence: TGTGCCAGCAGGCCGTTTCAGGGGGCAGGTAATTCACCCCTCCACTTT. Protein product: CASRPFQGAGNSPLHF.

This sequence joins TRBV19 and TRBJ2-5, with TRBD1 as a possible D gene (6 bases). CDR1 and CDR2 (germline): LNHDA, SQIVND (reference sequence). Between the trimmed V and J ends, which lost 3 bases and 1 base, there was a span of 18 bases. The CDR3 has 17 amino acids. The CDR3 region is CASSILGGRGTQETQYF. The CDR3 DNA reads TGTGCCAGTAGTATTTTAGGGGGAAGGGGCACCCAAGAGACCCAGTACTTC.

This clone was counted a single time. The chain couples TRBV10-3 to TRBJ2-5; no clear D gene. The length of the CDR3 is 13 residues. Trimming took off 2 bases at V and 2 bases at J, with 6 bases between the two ends. CDR1 ENHRY and CDR2 SYGVKD come from the germline V gene. The CDR3 DNA sequence: TGTGCCATCAGTGAGGCAGTTCAAGAGACCCAGTACTTC. This sequence encodes CAISEAVQETQYF.

The chain combines TRBV28 with TRBJ1-5, with 8 positions matching TRBD1. This CDR3 is built from 15 residues. V lost 6 bases, J lost 2 bases, and 6 bases stayed unmatched. Per the germline V gene, CDR1 is MDHEN and CDR2 is SYDVKM. The CDR3 protein is CASSSPGQGNQPQHF. CDR3 DNA: TGTGCCAGCAGCTCTCCGGGACAGGGCAATCAGCCCCAGCATTTT.

This chain links TRBV14 with TRBJ1-3, with D perhaps matching TRBD1 (5 bases). V was shortened by 8 bases and J by 2 bases, with 13 bases between the two germline ends. The CDR3 runs to 14 residues. Per germline, CDR1 SGHDN and CDR2 FVKESK. Here the CDR3 DNA reads TGTGCCAGCTTGAGGACATCTGCTGGAAACACCATATATTTT. Amino acid sequence: CASLRTSAGNTIYF. Combining the CDR3 with reference TRBV14 and TRBJ1-3 gives the whole variable domain EAGVTQFPSHSVIEKGQTVTLRCDPISGHDNLYWYRRVMGKEIKFLLHFVKESKQDESGMPNNRFLAERTGGTYSTLKVQPAELEDSGVYFCASLRTSAGNTIYFGEGSWLTVV.

The chain employs TRBV28 and TRBJ2-7; D may correspond to TRBD1 or TRBD2 (5 bases each). The CDR3 is made up of 15 amino acids. Germline CDR1 and CDR2: MDHEN and SYDVKM. V was trimmed by 5 bases and J by 2 bases, leaving 16 bases between them. CDR3 nucleotide sequence: TGTGCCAGCAGTGAACCGGGACGGGGAGCCTACGAGCAGTACTTC. It yields the protein CASSEPGRGAYEQYF.

The J gene is TRBJ1-5, the V gene TRBV2; the match to TRBD1 covers 7 bases. From germline, CDR1 is SNHLY and CDR2 FYNNEI. This CDR3 has 15 amino acids. V was pared by 4 bases and J by 9 bases, with 12 bases of the junction left unmatched. The CDR3 nucleotides are TGTGCCAGCAGTGGGACAGGCGGCGACCGGTCGCCCCAGCATTTT. It translates to CASSGTGGDRSPQHF. Complete variable domain (other parts from reference TRBV2 and TRBJ1-5): EPEVTQTPSHQVTQMGQEVILRCVPISNHLYFYWYRQILGQKVEFLVSFYNNEISEKSEIFDDQFSVERPDGSNFTLKIRSTKLEDSAMYFCASSGTGGDRSPQHFGDGTRLSIL.

The rearrangement links TRBV3-1 (or the pseudogene TRBV3-2) to TRBJ1-5; maybe TRBD1 (5 bases). V gave up 1 base and J gave up 3 bases, with 10 bases separating them. CDR1 is LGHDT and CDR2 is YNNKEL in the germline V gene (reference sequence). The CDR3 extends over 15 amino acids. Here the CDR3 reads CASSQVPGNNQPQHF. The CDR3 DNA reads as TGTGCCAGCAGCCAAGTCCCAGGGAACAATCAGCCCCAGCATTTT.

This chain connects TRBV3-1 (or the pseudogene TRBV3-2) to TRBJ2-3; D unclear. V was shortened by 3 bases and J by 1 base, with 8 bases between the two germline ends. There are 14 residues in the CDR3. Germline CDR1 is LGHDT and CDR2 is YNNKEL (reference sequence). The CDR3 is CASSQSSRTDTQYF. The CDR3 nucleotides are TGTGCCAGCAGCCAGTCTTCCCGCACAGATACGCAGTATTTT.

The chain employs TRBV5-5 and TRBJ1-2; possibly TRBD1 for D (6 bases). This CDR3 is 12 amino acids long. Per the germline V gene, CDR1 is SGHKS and CDR2 is YYEKEE (reference sequence). V was pared by 5 bases and J by 4 bases, with 9 bases between. The CDR3 loop is CASSPDSYGYTF. CDR3 nucleotides: TGTGCCAGCAGTCCGGACAGCTATGGCTACACCTTC. Using reference TRBV5-5 and TRBJ1-2 for the parts outside the CDR3, the full variable domain is DAGVTQSPTHLIKTRGQQVTLRCSPISGHKSVSWYQQVLGQGPQFIFQYYEKEERGRGNFPDRFSARQFPNYSSELNVNALLLGDSALYLCASSPDSYGYTFGSGTRLTVV.

This rearrangement joins TRBV2 to TRBJ1-5; D perhaps matches TRBD1 (6 bases). Germline V gene sequence: CDR1 SNHLY, CDR2 FYNNEI. The CDR3 runs 14 residues. Trimming pared 6 bases from V and 5 bases from J, leaving 14 bases between. CDR3 residues: CASSLFAGDQPQHF. Written as DNA, the CDR3 is TGTGCCAGCAGCCTATTTGCAGGGGATCAGCCCCAGCATTTT. The variable domain in full, completed from reference TRBV2 and TRBJ1-5, reads EPEVTQTPSHQVTQMGQEVILRCVPISNHLYFYWYRQILGQKVEFLVSFYNNEISEKSEIFDDQFSVERPDGSNFTLKIRSTKLEDSAMYFCASSLFAGDQPQHFGDGTRLSIL.

The V call is TRBV3-1 (or the pseudogene TRBV3-2), the J call TRBJ2-5, with D tentatively TRBD2 (5 bases). CDR1 LGHDT and CDR2 YNNKEL come from the germline V gene (reference sequence). Trimming shortened V by 4 bases and J by 1 base, and 7 bases separated the two germline ends. This CDR3 spans 13 amino acids. This chain's CDR3 is CASSLSGQETQYF. The CDR3 bases are TGTGCCAGCAGCCTAAGCGGCCAAGAGACCCAGTACTTC.

The chain carries TRBV3-1 (or the pseudogene TRBV3-2) and TRBJ2-7, with D possibly matching TRBD1 (6 bases). V was pared by 4 bases and J by 2 bases, with 9 bases between. Germline CDR1 and CDR2: LGHDT and YNNKEL (reference sequence). The CDR3 runs to 13 residues. CDR3 amino acids: CASSLQGPYEQYF. The DNA for the CDR3 is TGTGCCAGCAGCCTACAGGGCCCCTACGAGCAGTACTTC.

This clone was observed once. This chain uses TRBV3-1 (or the pseudogene TRBV3-2) with TRBJ2-2; 7 positions match TRBD2. The CDR3 is made up of 15 amino acids. Trimming removed 3 bases from V and 6 bases from J; junction bases left unmatched: 7. Germline V gene data show CDR1 as LGHDT and CDR2 as YNNKEL (reference sequence). This chain's CDR3 is CASSQGGESSGELFF. The CDR3 DNA reads TGTGCCAGCAGCCAGGGAGGGGAGTCATCCGGGGAGCTGTTTTTT.

The V and J genes are TRBV10-3 and TRBJ2-7; 8 nucleotides match TRBD2. The V and J ends lost 4 bases and 5 bases, in that order; junction bases with no gene match: 10. Per germline, CDR1 ENHRY and CDR2 SYGVKD. CDR3 size: 15 residues. The CDR3 loop is CAISGSSGSMNEQYF. In DNA form, the CDR3 reads TGTGCCATCAGTGGGTCCAGCGGGAGTATGAACGAGCAGTACTTC.

The chain employs TRBV30 and TRBJ1-5; D might be TRBD1 (6 bases). This CDR3 has 13 residues. The germline V gene has CDR1 GTSNPN and CDR2 SVGIG (reference sequence). The germline V and J ends were trimmed by 2 bases and 6 bases, with 11 bases remaining between them. The chain's CDR3 is CAWSREGVQPQHF. Here the CDR3 DNA reads TGTGCCTGGAGTCGCGAGGGGGTTCAGCCCCAGCATTTT.

V usage is TRBV10-3 and J usage is TRBJ2-2, with D perhaps TRBD2 (6 bases). The length of the CDR3 is 11 residues. Looked up from germline, CDR1 is ENHRY and CDR2 is SYGVKD. V was clipped by 8 bases and J by 6 bases, with 7 bases between them. CDR3: CAISGAGELFF. CDR3 DNA: TGTGCCATCTCGGGGGCCGGGGAGCTGTTTTTT.

The chain has TRBV7-2 and TRBJ1-5; weak D call: TRBD1 (5 bases). The CDR3 has 15 residues. CDR1 and CDR2 (germline): SGHTA, FQGNSA. V was clipped by 5 bases and J by 3 bases, with 14 bases between them. The CDR3 reads CASSLRGSHNQPQHF. CDR3 DNA sequence: TGTGCCAGCAGCCTTCGGGGGTCCCACAATCAGCCCCAGCATTTT.

The chain recombines TRBV4-1 with TRBJ1-2; TRBD1 matches 10 bases. V lost 1 base and J lost 8; bases outside the gene matches: 13. The length of the CDR3 is 17 residues. The germline gives CDR1 MGHRA, CDR2 YSYEKL. CDR3 loop: CASSQASGTGEEIGYTF. The CDR3 nucleotides read TGCGCCAGCAGCCAAGCCTCCGGGACAGGGGAGGAGATAGGCTACACCTTC.

V is TRBV4-2 and J is TRBJ2-7, with D unclear. V dropped 2 bases and J dropped 6 bases, with 11 bases sitting between them. The CDR3 totals 13 residues. Looked up from germline, CDR1 is LGHNA and CDR2 is YNFKEQ. The CDR3 spells CASSQTRLGEQYF. In DNA, the CDR3 is TGTGCCAGCAGCCAAACCCGGCTGGGCGAGCAGTACTTC.